Shown below are 28 T cell receptor beta chains from a single sample sequenced in a study of siplizumab effects on memory and regulatory T cells. This table comes from immunoSEQ multiplex PCR, and its TCRdb copy is limited to in-frame clones, with some not included. The sample carries some 87,000 clones, 85% to 90% recorded once. The sequenced sample was CD4+ T cells sorted from blood. The receptors here all came from a human donor in good health.

The chain uses TRBV29-1 and TRBJ2-2; 8 bases map to TRBD2. CDR1 SQVTM and CDR2 ANQGSEA come from the germline V gene. The CDR3 totals 14 residues. Trimming removed 4 bases from V and 8 bases from J; junction bases left unmatched: 9. The CDR3 protein is CSVGTSGPRGELFF. The CDR3 coding sequence is TGCAGCGTTGGCACTAGCGGCCCTCGTGGGGAGCTGTTTTTT.

The sample holds a few counts of this clone. The chain joins TRBV4-2 to TRBJ1-5; 8 bases match TRBD1. The CDR3 runs to 15 residues. CDR1 and CDR2 (germline): LGHNA, YNFKEQ. J was trimmed by 1 base and V by 1 base; bases with no gene match: 0. The CDR3 here is CASSQGQGSNQPQHF. The CDR3 DNA reads TGTGCCAGCAGCCAAGGACAGGGGAGCAATCAGCCCCAGCATTTT.

The gene calls are TRBV27 and TRBJ2-2; 9 positions match TRBD1. The CDR3 loop spans 17 amino acids. The ends lost 5 bases at V and 4 bases at J; junction bases unmatched: 11. From germline, CDR1 is MNHEY and CDR2 SMNVEV (reference sequence). The CDR3 protein is CASSNAPGQGRTGELFF. The CDR3 DNA reads as TGTGCCAGCAGTAACGCACCGGGACAGGGTCGCACCGGGGAGCTGTTTTTT.

This chain uses TRBV9 with TRBJ2-1; no definite D call. CDR1 and CDR2 from the germline V gene are SGDLS and YYNGEE. V shed 5 bases and J shed 2 bases, with 5 bases lying between them. This CDR3 is built from 12 residues. The CDR3 bases are TGTGCCAGCAGAGCCCCCTACAATGAGCAGTTCTTC. Its protein is CASRAPYNEQFF.

In nucleotides, the CDR3 is TGTGCCTGGACCGGGATAACTAATTCACCCCTCCACTTT. It specifies CAWTGITNSPLHF. This rearrangement joins TRBV30 to TRBJ1-6; D not resolved. V lost 4 bases, J lost 6 bases, and 10 bases lay in between. The CDR3 spans 13 residues. Germline CDR1 is GTSNPN and CDR2 is SVGIG (reference sequence).

Points on this clone: The identical CDR3 is also encoded by other nucleotide sequences in the sample. This chain joins TRBV20-1 and TRBJ2-7, with D unresolved. V lost 3 bases and J lost 3, with 6 bases in between. CDR3 length: 11 residues. The germline gives CDR1 DFQATT, CDR2 SNEGSKA (reference sequence). The CDR3 sequence: CSARPGYEQYF. Here the CDR3 DNA reads TGCAGTGCTAGGCCAGGCTACGAGCAGTACTTC.

This clone occurred many times. The V and J genes are TRBV18 and TRBJ1-4; 7 positions match TRBD1. J lost 7 bases, V lost 4 bases, and 3 bases had no gene match. Per germline, CDR1 KGHSH and CDR2 LQKENI. The CDR3 length is 13 residues. The CDR3 spells CASSQGTAEKLFF. CDR3 in DNA: TGTGCCAGCTCACAGGGGACAGCTGAAAAACTGTTTTTT.

V and J are TRBV7-2 and TRBJ2-1, with 7 bases fitting TRBD2. From germline, CDR1 is SGHTA and CDR2 FQGNSA. The V gene end was trimmed by 6 bases and the J gene end by 3 bases; junction bases not matched to a gene: 5. The CDR3 contains 14 residues. The CDR3 DNA sequence: TGTGCCAGCAGACCCGGGGGGAGCTACAATGAGCAGTTCTTC. Its translation: CASRPGGSYNEQFF.

This chain joins TRBV7-3 and TRBJ2-3; possible D gene TRBD1, 6 bases. In germline, CDR1 is SGHTA, CDR2 FQGTGA. V lost 5 bases and J 5 bases, leaving 14 bases between the germline ends. The CDR3 is made up of 14 amino acids. For the CDR3, the DNA is TGTGCCAGCAGCCGCAGGGGAGTGGGAGATACGCAGTATTTT. This sequence encodes CASSRRGVGDTQYF.

The chain recombines TRBV28 with TRBJ1-2; D is unclear. The length of the CDR3 is 12 residues. In germline, CDR1 is MDHEN, CDR2 SYDVKM. Trimming removed 6 bases from V and 3 bases from J, with 8 bases in between. CDR3 loop: CASRRDDYGYTF. The CDR3 DNA follows: TGTGCCAGCAGGAGGGATGACTATGGCTACACCTTC.

The chain couples TRBV6-5 to TRBJ1-2, with TRBD1 as a possible D gene (6 bases). From germline, CDR1 is MNHEY and CDR2 SVGAGI. V was trimmed by 10 bases and J by 9 bases, leaving 21 bases between them. The CDR3 covers 13 residues. CDR3 bases: TGTGCCACTTCGTCGGGGCAGGGGATAAGCTACACCTTC. Encoded protein: CATSSGQGISYTF.

Concerning this clone: This specimen includes other DNA sequences encoding the same CDR3. J is TRBJ2-2 and V is TRBV12-2; no check of the table's D call, TRBD2, against the DNA was made. TRBV12-2 is an annotated pseudogene. CDR3 length equals 20 residues. The CDR3 DNA follows: TGTGCAAGTCGCTTAGCAGACTTGGGGCTAGCGGGAGAGAGAACCGGGGAGCTGTTTTTT. Its translation is CASRLADLGLAGERTGELFF.

The chain recombines TRBV27 with TRBJ1-3; TRBD1 might be the D (5 bases). The CDR3 has 13 residues. Germline CDR1 is MNHEY and CDR2 is SMNVEV (reference sequence). V lost 5 bases, J lost 8 bases, and 13 bases lay in between. CDR3 sequence (DNA): TGTGCCAGCAGTCTTTCCGGGGCCGACACCATATATTTT. Protein sequence: CASSLSGADTIYF.

This chain uses TRBV19 with TRBJ1-2; 9 bases match TRBD1. The germline V gene has CDR1 LNHDA and CDR2 SQIVND (reference sequence). V gave up 4 bases and J gave up 4 bases; unmatched junction bases: 10. The CDR3 totals 16 residues. The CDR3 region is CASSNHPGQGGYGYTF. CDR3 DNA sequence: TGTGCCAGTAGTAACCATCCGGGACAGGGTGGCTATGGCTACACCTTC.

The V and J genes are TRBV7-3 and TRBJ2-2, with D tentatively TRBD1 (6 bases). The CDR3 loop spans 13 amino acids. CDR1 and CDR2 (germline): SGHTA, FQGTGA. V was cut by 6 bases and J by 4 bases, with 9 bases left in between. CDR3 protein: CASSQDSTGELFF. The CDR3 bases are TGTGCCAGCAGTCAGGACAGCACCGGGGAGCTGTTTTTT.

V and J are TRBV30 and TRBJ2-7, with D uncertain. CDR1 is GTSNPN, CDR2 SVGIG, per germline (reference sequence). V was pared by 2 bases and J by 0 bases, with 11 bases between. This CDR3 has 14 amino acids. CDR3 residues: CAWSRPVHSYEQYF. The CDR3 DNA sequence: TGTGCCTGGAGTCGCCCCGTCCACTCCTACGAGCAGTACTTC.

The rearrangement links TRBV5-1 to TRBJ1-5; 8 nucleotides agree with TRBD1. This CDR3 is built from 14 residues. Unmatched junction bases numbered 2, after V lost 0 bases and J lost 6 bases. The V gene's germline CDR1 is SGHRS and CDR2 YFSETQ. The CDR3 DNA follows: TGCGCCAGCAGCTTGGGGGACAGGAGTCAGCCCCAGCATTTT. It specifies CASSLGDRSQPQHF. Full variable domain (remainder filled in from reference TRBV5-1 and TRBJ1-5): KAGVTQTPRYLIKTRGQQVTLSCSPISGHRSVSWYQQTPGQGLQFLFEYFSETQRNKGNFPGRFSGRQFSNSRSEMNVSTLELGDSALYLCASSLGDRSQPQHFGDGTRLSIL.

V gene TRBV7-3 combines with J gene TRBJ2-7; D is perhaps TRBD1 or TRBD2 (5 bases each). Trimming stripped 5 bases from V and 6 bases from J, with 14 bases between. This CDR3 comprises 13 residues. Germline lookup yields CDR1 SGHTA and CDR2 FQGTGA. Here the CDR3 reads CASSIQSGSEQYF. The CDR3 nucleotides are TGTGCCAGCAGCATCCAATCAGGGAGCGAGCAGTACTTC.

J is TRBJ1-6 and V is TRBV7-9, with TRBD1 matching over 7 bases. This CDR3 has 15 amino acids. Trimming removed 3 bases from V and 8 bases from J; junction bases left unmatched: 7. Germline V gene lookup returns CDR1 SEHNR and CDR2 FQNEAQ (reference sequence). The CDR3 nucleotides read TGTGCCAGCAGCTTGTGGGACAGTCTGGATTCACCCCTCCACTTT. It encodes CASSLWDSLDSPLHF.

The genes are TRBV6-5 and TRBJ2-7; D is uncertain. V was cut by 2 bases and J by 2 bases, with 13 bases left in between. The V gene's germline CDR1 is MNHEY and CDR2 SVGAGI. This CDR3 comprises 15 residues. Written as DNA, the CDR3 is TGTGCCAGCAGTTACGAGGCGGCGAGGACCTACGAGCAGTACTTC. Protein: CASSYEAARTYEQYF.

The chain links TRBV7-2 to TRBJ1-3; a possible D gene is TRBD1 (5 bases). This CDR3 has 15 amino acids. Trimming stripped 0 bases from V and 4 bases from J, with 10 bases between. CDR1 is SGHTA and CDR2 is FQGNSA in the germline V gene. The CDR3 spells CASSLAGAGGNTIYF. Here the CDR3 DNA reads TGTGCCAGCAGCTTAGCCGGGGCAGGGGGAAACACCATATATTTT.

The chain carries TRBV9 and TRBJ2-1; 9 positions match TRBD2. Germline CDR1 SGDLS, CDR2 YYNGEE. With 4 bases clipped from V and 5 bases from J, the junction kept 7 bases outside the gene matches. This CDR3 has 15 residues. CDR3 protein: CASSPSGRIHNEQFF. CDR3 sequence (DNA): TGTGCCAGCAGCCCCAGCGGGAGGATCCACAATGAGCAGTTCTTC.

The J gene is TRBJ2-3, the V gene TRBV5-5; D is ambiguous. CDR1 is SGHKS, CDR2 YYEKEE, per germline (reference sequence). V was shortened by 1 base and J by 2 bases, with 8 bases between the two germline ends. CDR3 length equals 14 residues. The CDR3 is CASSLLENTDTQYF. CDR3 coding DNA: TGTGCCAGCAGCTTGTTAGAGAACACAGATACGCAGTATTTT. Looking up the rest from reference TRBV5-5 and TRBJ2-3 gives the full variable domain: DAGVTQSPTHLIKTRGQQVTLRCSPISGHKSVSWYQQVLGQGPQFIFQYYEKEERGRGNFPDRFSARQFPNYSSELNVNALLLGDSALYLCASSLLENTDTQYFGPGTRLTVL.

The gene calls are TRBV7-2 and TRBJ1-2; no reliable D call. The CDR3 extends over 14 amino acids. V gave up 2 bases and J gave up 2 bases, with 9 bases separating them. Germline V gives CDR1 SGHTA, CDR2 FQGNSA. CDR3 region: CASSLSRLNYGYTF. DNA of the CDR3: TGTGCCAGCAGCTTAAGTAGACTCAACTATGGCTACACCTTC. Supplemented by reference TRBV7-2 and TRBJ1-2, the full variable domain reads GAGVSQSPSNKVTEKGKDVELRCDPISGHTALYWYRQSLGQGLEFLIYFQGNSAPDKSGLPSDRFSAERTGGSVSTLTIQRTQQEDSAVYLCASSLSRLNYGYTFGSGTRLTVV.

The rearrangement joins TRBV7-6 to TRBJ2-2, with a possible D match to TRBD1 (5 bases). Germline V gives CDR1 SGHVS, CDR2 FNYEAQ. The CDR3 contains 14 residues. V gave up 5 bases and J gave up 5 bases, with 12 bases separating them. The CDR3: CASSQDTATGELFF. The DNA of the CDR3 is TGTGCCAGCAGCCAGGACACGGCGACCGGGGAGCTGTTTTTT.

The CDR3 spells CASSEDSRMNTEAFF. As DNA, the CDR3 is TGCGCCAGCAGTGAGGACAGTCGAATGAACACTGAAGCTTTCTTT. The rearrangement links TRBV10-1 to TRBJ1-1, with D perhaps matching TRBD1 (5 bases). V lost 2 bases, J lost 0 bases, and 10 bases lay in between. Looked up from germline, CDR1 is WNHNN and CDR2 is SYGVQD (reference sequence). This CDR3 has 15 residues.

The chain uses TRBV7-8 and TRBJ1-1; D is possibly TRBD1 (6 bases). Germline assignment: CDR1 SGHVS and CDR2 FQNEAQ. The CDR3 spans 16 residues. Trimming took off 5 bases at V and 5 bases at J, with 21 bases between the two ends. CDR3 bases: TGTGCCAGCAGCGCCCCACGGGACACGGCGCGAACTGAAGCTTTCTTT. It translates to CASSAPRDTARTEAFF.

The chain joins TRBV5-4 to TRBJ1-6, with D maybe TRBD1 (5 bases). The CDR3 is 14 amino acids. V lost 3 bases and J lost 5, with 9 bases in between. Germline CDR1 reads SGHNT; CDR2 reads YYREEE (reference sequence). The CDR3 DNA sequence: TGTGCCAGCAGCTCGCAGGGAAATAATTCACCCCTCCACTTT. It encodes CASSSQGNNSPLHF.